The 5 T cell receptor beta chains reported below all come from one sample, sequenced in a study of Ad26.COV2.S vaccination and SARS-CoV-2 variants. TCRdb keeps only in-frame clones here, not all; method: immunoSEQ multiplex PCR. The sample has around 320,000 clones; roughly 86% are singletons. Specified treatment: approximately 18 received Ad26.COV2.S at low or high dose, single or two shots; several received placebo; per-sample allocation not given. Sampling took place 63 days after the first vaccine or placebo injection. The specimen comprised peripheral blood, sampled in a trial of Ad26.COV2.S vaccine versus placebo. Receptors were obtained from a person aged 18 to 65 who received the Ad26.COV2.S COVID-19 vaccine or a placebo.

The chain combines TRBV5-4 with TRBJ2-5; D is perhaps TRBD1 or TRBD2 (6 bases each). Germline V gene data show CDR1 as SGHNT and CDR2 as YYREEE (reference sequence). Trimming pared 2 bases from V and 2 bases from J, leaving 13 bases between. The CDR3 runs to 15 residues. CDR3 nucleotide sequence: TGTGCCAGCAGCTTAGGGGGGCCGGGGCAAGAGACCCAGTACTTC. Its translation: CASSLGGPGQETQYF.

The chain links TRBV30 to TRBJ1-2; D remains ambiguous. Trimming removed 1 base from V and 8 bases from J, with 14 bases in between. The CDR3 loop spans 13 amino acids. Germline V gene sequence: CDR1 GTSNPN, CDR2 SVGIG (reference sequence). This chain's CDR3 is CAWSGPRPGGYTF. CDR3 DNA: TGTGCCTGGAGTGGTCCCCGTCCGGGCGGCTACACCTTC.

The chain recombines TRBV19 with TRBJ1-3, with D maybe TRBD1 (5 bases). Germline CDR1 and CDR2: LNHDA and SQIVND (reference sequence). The CDR3 runs 17 residues. The ends were cut back, 3 bases at V and 0 bases at J, with 15 bases in the middle. The CDR3 protein is CASSIWGSGRSGNTIYF. DNA of the CDR3: TGTGCCAGTAGTATTTGGGGGTCGGGACGCTCTGGAAACACCATATATTTT.

This chain joins TRBV4-3 and TRBJ1-4; D not certain. CDR1 is LGHNA, CDR2 YSLEER, per germline. The CDR3 runs to 15 residues. The V gene lost 0 bases and the J gene lost 10 bases, with 15 bases spanning the gap. In DNA form, the CDR3 reads TGCGCCAGCAGCCAAGAGCGACACGCATCAGGAAAACTGTTTTTT. Translating gives CASSQERHASGKLFF.

V and J are TRBV9 and TRBJ1-2; D remains unclear. Germline loops: CDR1 SGDLS, CDR2 YYNGEE. This CDR3 is 16 amino acids long. V lost 6 bases to trimming and J lost 3 bases, with 21 bases between them. The CDR3 loop reads CASTPAPRPGHYGYTF. The CDR3 DNA is TGTGCCAGCACCCCTGCACCACGCCCAGGACACTATGGCTACACCTTC.